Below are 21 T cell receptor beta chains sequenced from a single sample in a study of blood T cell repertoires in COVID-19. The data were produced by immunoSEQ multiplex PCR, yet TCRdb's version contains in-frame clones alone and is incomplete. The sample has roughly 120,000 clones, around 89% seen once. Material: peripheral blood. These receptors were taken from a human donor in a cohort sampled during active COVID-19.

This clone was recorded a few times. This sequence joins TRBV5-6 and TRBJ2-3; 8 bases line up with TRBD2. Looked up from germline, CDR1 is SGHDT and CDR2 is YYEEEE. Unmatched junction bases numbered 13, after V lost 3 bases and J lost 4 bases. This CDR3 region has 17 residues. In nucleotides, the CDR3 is TGTGCCAGCAGCTCGATCGGGGGGGCCCAAGGGGCAGATACGCAGTATTTT. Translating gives CASSSIGGAQGADTQYF.

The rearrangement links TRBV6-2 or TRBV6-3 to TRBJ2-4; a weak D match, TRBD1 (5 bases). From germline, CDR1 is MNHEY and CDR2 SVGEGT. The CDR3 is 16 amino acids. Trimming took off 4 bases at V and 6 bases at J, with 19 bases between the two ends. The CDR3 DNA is TGTGCCAGCAGTTGGTTTATCACAGGCGCTCGAAACATTCAGTACTTC. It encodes CASSWFITGARNIQYF.

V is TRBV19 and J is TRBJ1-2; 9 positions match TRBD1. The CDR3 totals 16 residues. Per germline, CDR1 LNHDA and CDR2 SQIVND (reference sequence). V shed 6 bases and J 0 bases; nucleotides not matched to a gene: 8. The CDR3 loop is CASRKTGQGPNYGYTF. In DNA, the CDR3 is TGTGCCAGTAGGAAGACAGGACAGGGGCCTAACTATGGCTACACCTTC.

The CDR3 coding sequence is TGTGCCAGCAGTTTGGGCAGGGTCGTCACTGAAGCTTTCTTT. Translation: CASSLGRVVTEAFF. The V and J genes are TRBV28 and TRBJ1-1, with D perhaps TRBD1 (5 bases). The V end lost 3 bases, the J end lost 4 bases, and 12 bases lay between the germline ends. CDR1 is MDHEN, CDR2 SYDVKM, per germline. The CDR3 has 14 amino acids.

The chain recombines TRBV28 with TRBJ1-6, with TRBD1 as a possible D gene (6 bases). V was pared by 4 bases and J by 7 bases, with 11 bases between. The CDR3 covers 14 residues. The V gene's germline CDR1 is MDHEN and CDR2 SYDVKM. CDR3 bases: TGTGCCAGCAGTTCTGCAGGGACAAATTCACCCCTCCACTTT. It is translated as CASSSAGTNSPLHF.

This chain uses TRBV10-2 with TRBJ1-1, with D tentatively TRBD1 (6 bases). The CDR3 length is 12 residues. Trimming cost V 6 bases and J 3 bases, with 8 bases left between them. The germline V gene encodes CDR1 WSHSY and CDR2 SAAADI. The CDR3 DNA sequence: TGCGCCAGCAGACAGGGCTACACTGAAGCTTTCTTT. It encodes CASRQGYTEAFF.

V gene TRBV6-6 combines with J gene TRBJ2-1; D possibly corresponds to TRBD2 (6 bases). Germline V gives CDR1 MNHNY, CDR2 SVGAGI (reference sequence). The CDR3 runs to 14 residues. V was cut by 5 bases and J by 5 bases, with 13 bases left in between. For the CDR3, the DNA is TGTGCCAGCAGTAAACTAACGGGAGACAATGAGCAGTTCTTC. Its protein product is CASSKLTGDNEQFF.

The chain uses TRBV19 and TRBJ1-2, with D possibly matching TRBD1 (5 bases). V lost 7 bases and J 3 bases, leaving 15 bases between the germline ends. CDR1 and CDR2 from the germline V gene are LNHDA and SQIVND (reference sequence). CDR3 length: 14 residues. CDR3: CASTVQGLDYGYTF. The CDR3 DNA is TGTGCCAGTACGGTGCAGGGATTAGACTATGGCTACACCTTC.

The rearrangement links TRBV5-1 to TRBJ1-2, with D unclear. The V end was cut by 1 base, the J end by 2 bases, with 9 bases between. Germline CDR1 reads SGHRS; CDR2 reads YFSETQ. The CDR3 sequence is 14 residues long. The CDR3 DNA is TGCGCCAGCAGCTTGCAACCCGGGAACTATGGCTACACCTTC. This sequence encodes CASSLQPGNYGYTF.

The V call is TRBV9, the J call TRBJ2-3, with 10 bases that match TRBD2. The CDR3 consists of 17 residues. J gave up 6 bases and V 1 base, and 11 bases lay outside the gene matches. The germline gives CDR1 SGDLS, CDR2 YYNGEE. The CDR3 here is CASSVSRLAGEYDTQYF. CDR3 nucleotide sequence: TGTGCCAGCAGCGTATCCCGCCTAGCGGGAGAATATGATACGCAGTATTTT.

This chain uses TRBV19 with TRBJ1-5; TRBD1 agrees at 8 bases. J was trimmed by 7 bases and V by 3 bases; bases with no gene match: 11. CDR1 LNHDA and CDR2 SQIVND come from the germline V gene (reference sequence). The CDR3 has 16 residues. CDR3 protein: CASSIIDRGFPQPQHF. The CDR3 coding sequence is TGTGCCAGTAGTATCATCGACAGGGGATTCCCCCAGCCCCAGCATTTT.

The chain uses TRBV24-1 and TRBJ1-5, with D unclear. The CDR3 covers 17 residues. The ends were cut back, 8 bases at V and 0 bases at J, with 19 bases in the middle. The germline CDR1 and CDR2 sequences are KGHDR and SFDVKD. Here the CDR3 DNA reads TGTGCCACCACCCCCAAATTCCTAAATGATAGCAATCAGCCCCAGCATTTT. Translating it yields CATTPKFLNDSNQPQHF.

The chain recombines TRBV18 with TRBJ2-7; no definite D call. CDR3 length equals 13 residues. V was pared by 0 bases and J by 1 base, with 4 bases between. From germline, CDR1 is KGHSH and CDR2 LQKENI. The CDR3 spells CASSPPGSYEQYF. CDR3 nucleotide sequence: TGTGCCAGCTCACCACCCGGGTCCTACGAGCAGTACTTC.

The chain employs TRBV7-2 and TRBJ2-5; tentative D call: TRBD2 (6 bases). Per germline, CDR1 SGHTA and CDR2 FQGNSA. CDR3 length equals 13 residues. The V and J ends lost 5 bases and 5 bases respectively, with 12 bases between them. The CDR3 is CASSPRAGETQYF. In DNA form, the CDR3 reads TGTGCCAGCAGCCCGAGGGCGGGGGAGACCCAGTACTTC.

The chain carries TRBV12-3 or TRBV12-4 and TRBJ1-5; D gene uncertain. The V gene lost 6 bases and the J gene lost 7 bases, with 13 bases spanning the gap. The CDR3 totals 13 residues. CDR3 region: CASSPLSWQPQHF. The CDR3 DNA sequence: TGTGCCAGCAGCCCCCTAAGTTGGCAGCCCCAGCATTTT.

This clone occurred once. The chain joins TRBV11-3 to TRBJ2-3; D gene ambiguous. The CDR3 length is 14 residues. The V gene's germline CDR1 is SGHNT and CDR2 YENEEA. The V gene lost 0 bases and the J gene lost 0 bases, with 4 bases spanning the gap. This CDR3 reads CASSLERSTDTQYF. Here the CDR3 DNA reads TGTGCCAGCAGCTTAGAGCGCAGCACAGATACGCAGTATTTT. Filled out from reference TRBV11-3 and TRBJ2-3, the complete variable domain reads EAGVVQSPRYKIIEKKQPVAFWCNPISGHNTLYWYLQNLGQGPELLIRYENEEAVDDSQLPKDRFSAERLKGVDSTLKIQPAELGDSAVYLCASSLERSTDTQYFGPGTRLTVL.

This CDR3 reads CASSADSAITGYTF. CDR3 DNA: TGTGCCAGCAGCGCGGACAGTGCTATTACTGGCTACACCTTC. V and J are TRBV2 and TRBJ1-2; D might be TRBD1 (6 bases). The germline CDR1 and CDR2 sequences are SNHLY and FYNNEI. The CDR3 extends over 14 amino acids. V was cut by 6 bases and J by 7 bases, with 18 bases left in between.

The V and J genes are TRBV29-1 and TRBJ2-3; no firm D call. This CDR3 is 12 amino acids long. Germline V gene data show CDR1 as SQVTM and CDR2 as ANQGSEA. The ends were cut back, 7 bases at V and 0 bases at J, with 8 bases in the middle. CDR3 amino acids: CSAVLSTDTQYF. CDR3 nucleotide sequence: TGCAGCGCCGTCCTGAGCACAGATACGCAGTATTTT.

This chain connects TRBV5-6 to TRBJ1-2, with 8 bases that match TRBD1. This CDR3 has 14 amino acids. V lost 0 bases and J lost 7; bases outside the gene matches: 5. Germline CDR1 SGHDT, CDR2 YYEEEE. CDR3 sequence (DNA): TGTGCCAGCAGCTTGGACAGGGGGTTCGGTGGCTACACCTTC. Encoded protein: CASSLDRGFGGYTF.

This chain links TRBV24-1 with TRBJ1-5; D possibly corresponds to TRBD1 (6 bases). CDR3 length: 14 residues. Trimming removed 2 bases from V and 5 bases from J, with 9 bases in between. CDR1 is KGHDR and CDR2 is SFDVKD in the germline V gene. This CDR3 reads CATSDWGLDQPQHF. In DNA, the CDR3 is TGTGCCACCAGTGATTGGGGGCTGGATCAGCCCCAGCATTTT.

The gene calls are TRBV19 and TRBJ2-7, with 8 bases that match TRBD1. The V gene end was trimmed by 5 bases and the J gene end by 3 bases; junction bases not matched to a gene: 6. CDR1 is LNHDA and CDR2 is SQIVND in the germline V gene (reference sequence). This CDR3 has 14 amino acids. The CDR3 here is CASSLRTGNYEQYF. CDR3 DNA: TGTGCCAGTAGTCTCAGGACAGGGAACTACGAGCAGTACTTC.